These T cell receptor beta chains were read from a single sample in a study of graft-versus-host responses after intestinal transplantation. Clones were read by immunoSEQ multiplex PCR, and TCRdb kept only the in-frame ones, dropping some. The data hold roughly 20,000 clones, with roughly 44% observed a single time. The specimen comprised alloreactive CD8+ T cells from a mixed lymphocyte reaction culture, sampled before transplantation. The receptors derive from a human patient who was an organ donor for intestinal transplantation. Each CDR3 is given with its conserved first and last residue. The order of the fields is J gene, clone size, D gene, V gene, CDR3 DNA, CDR3 protein. D genes are given only for firm matches. Not every row has a clone size; where given, it reads once, few, many or a size class.

TRBJ2-3 NA NA TRBV6-1 TGTGCCAGCAGTGAACGGACAGATACGCAGTATTTT CASSERTDTQYF
TRBJ2-3 NA TRBD2 TRBV5-6 TGTGCCAGCAGCTTGGAATCGCGGGAGGTTAATAGAACAGATACGCAGTATTTT CASSLESREVNRTDTQYF
TRBJ2-1 NA NA TRBV6-1 TGTGCCAGCAGCTATCTTAGCTACAATGAGCAGTTCTTC CASSYLSYNEQFF
TRBJ2-7 NA NA TRBV10-2 TGCGCCAGCAGTGACACTCCCAAAGGGACCTACGAGCAGTACTTC CASSDTPKGTYEQYF
TRBJ1-2 NA TRBD1 TRBV6-5 TGTGCCAGCAGTCAGGGGGCCTATGGCTACACCTTC CASSQGAYGYTF
TRBJ1-1 NA NA TRBV5-6 TGTGCCAGCAGCCCATTCACAGGTAACACTGAAGCTTTCTTT CASSPFTGNTEAFF
TRBJ2-7 NA TRBD2 TRBV5-6 TGTGCCAGCAGCTTGGGACTAGCGCTCTACGAGCAGTACTTC CASSLGLALYEQYF
TRBJ2-5 NA NA TRBV5-4 TGTGCCAGCAGTTCAACCCTGGGTATCCAGTACTTC CASSSTLGIQYF
TRBJ2-3 NA TRBD1 TRBV10-3 TGTGCCATCAGTGATGCGACAGGGGGATTTACAGATACGCAGTATTTT CAISDATGGFTDTQYF
TRBJ1-1 few NA TRBV5-1 TGCGCCAGCAGCTTGGGCGACAGCAACACTGAAGCTTTCTTT CASSLGDSNTEAFF
TRBJ2-6 NA NA TRBV5-5 TGTGCCAGCAGCTTGGGCAGGACGGCCACTGGGGCCAACGTCCTGACTTTC CASSLGRTATGANVLTF
TRBJ1-2 NA TRBD1 TRBV30 TGTGCCTGGAGTTACGGGACAGGCCTCTCGTACGGCTACACCTTC CAWSYGTGLSYGYTF
TRBJ2-2 NA NA TRBV11-2 TGTGCCAGCAGTCCCTCAACACGGAAATCCACCGGGGAGCTGTTTTTT CASSPSTRKSTGELFF
TRBJ2-1 few TRBD2 TRBV4-1 TGCGCCAGCAGCCAAGATGCCAGCGCGGGGGGTGAGCAGTTCTTC CASSQDASAGGEQFF
TRBJ1-4 NA NA TRBV5-5 TGTGCCAGCAGCTTGGTTTCTACAGTTAATGAAAAACTGTTTTTT CASSLVSTVNEKLFF
TRBJ2-1 NA NA TRBV7-9 TGTGCCAGCACTCCAGGGATGAGCTCCTACAATGAGCAGTTCTTC CASTPGMSSYNEQFF
TRBJ2-3 NA NA TRBV7-6 TGTGCCAGCAGACCTGCGTCGGCAGATACGCAGTATTTT CASRPASADTQYF
TRBJ2-7 NA TRBD1 TRBV13 TGTGCCAGCAGCTCGATCGAGGACAGGTTCGAGCAGTACTTC CASSSIEDRFEQYF
TRBJ2-7 NA TRBD2 TRBV4-1 TGCGCCAGCAGCCAACTTCCCCCCGGACTAGCGGGAGTAGGATCGCAGTACTTC CASSQLPPGLAGVGSQYF
TRBJ2-3 NA TRBD2 TRBV19 TGTGCCAGTAGTTTCGGACTAGCGTCAGATACGCAGTATTTT CASSFGLASDTQYF
TRBJ2-7 NA NA TRBV5-1 TGCGCCAGCAGCTTGGTGGCCAGCTCCTACGAGCAGTACTTC CASSLVASSYEQYF
TRBJ1-1 medium-sized NA TRBV6-5 TGTGCCAGCAGTTACGGGGGGGAAACTGAAGCTTTCTTT CASSYGGETEAFF
TRBJ2-1 few TRBD2 TRBV5-1 TGCGCCAGCAGATCGGGACTAGTGGACTACAATGAGCAGTTCTTC CASRSGLVDYNEQFF
TRBJ2-5 NA NA TRBV6-9 TGTGCCAGCATAAGATCGTACCAAGAGACCCAGTACTTC CASIRSYQETQYF
TRBJ2-7 NA NA TRBV6-5 TGTGCCAGCAGTTACGGTTTTGGGTACGAGCAGTACTTC CASSYGFGYEQYF
TRBJ2-7 NA TRBD1 TRBV6-5 TGTGCCAGCAGTTACGACTCAGGGGGCGAGCAGTACTTC CASSYDSGGEQYF
TRBJ2-7 medium-sized NA TRBV6-5 TGTGCCAGCAGTTACGGGCCCTCCTACGAGCAGTACTTC CASSYGPSYEQYF
TRBJ2-7 few NA TRBV27 TGTGCCAGCAGTTCACTGGACACGGTCTACGAGCAGTACTTC CASSSLDTVYEQYF
TRBJ1-5 medium-sized NA TRBV28 TGTGCCAGCAGCCCCGGACGGACTCTGCAGCCCCAGCATTTT CASSPGRTLQPQHF
TRBJ2-7 NA NA TRBV4-1 TGTGCCAGCAGCCAAGAATTCCACGAGCAGTACTTC CASSQEFHEQYF
TRBJ1-1 NA NA TRBV13 TGTGCCAGCAGCTTAAACGGGCCCCACACTGAAGCTTTCTTT CASSLNGPHTEAFF
TRBJ2-7 once TRBD1 TRBV19 TGTGCCAGTAGTATGCGGGGACAGGCCATGGAGCAGTACTTC CASSMRGQAMEQYF
TRBJ2-7 NA TRBD2 TRBV19 TGTGCCAGTAGTATGTTCCCCTCGGGACTAGCGACATACGAGCAGTACTTC CASSMFPSGLATYEQYF
TRBJ1-5 NA NA TRBV28 TGTGCCAGCAGTTTATTTCTCTGGTGCTGGGTTAGCAATCAGCCCCAGCATTTT CASSLFLWCWVSNQPQHF
TRBJ2-7 NA NA TRBV18 TGTGCCAGCTCACCAGAGGGGCCCTACGAGCAGTACTTC CASSPEGPYEQYF
TRBJ2-7 NA NA TRBV4-3 TGCGCCAGCAGCCAAGTCAGGGCCTACGAGCAGTACTTC CASSQVRAYEQYF
TRBJ2-1 few NA TRBV7-8 TGTGCCAGCAGCTTAGTAGAGGGTACTCCCTACAATGAGCAGTTCTTC CASSLVEGTPYNEQFF
TRBJ2-5 few TRBD1 TRBV6-6 TGTGCCAGCAGTTTTACAGGGGGCGTAGAGACCCAGTACTTC CASSFTGGVETQYF
TRBJ2-2 NA NA TRBV19 TGTGCCAGTAGTATGACAGGGAACACCGGGGAGCTGTTTTTT CASSMTGNTGELFF
TRBJ2-7 medium-sized TRBD2 TRBV7-6 TGTGCCAGCAGCTCTTTTAGCGGGAGAGGAGACTACGAGCAGTACTTC CASSSFSGRGDYEQYF
TRBJ2-7 few TRBD2 TRBV6-5 TGTGCCAGCAGTTACTCCGGGACTAGCGAGCAGTACTTC CASSYSGTSEQYF
TRBJ2-1 NA TRBD2 TRBV4-2 TGTGCCAGCAGCCAAGTAGCGGGAGCGGGAAATGAGCAGTTCTTC CASSQVAGAGNEQFF
TRBJ2-5 few NA TRBV4-1 TGCGCCAGCAGCCGGGGACCGGAGGAGACCCAGTACTTC CASSRGPEETQYF
TRBJ2-7 NA NA TRBV4-1 TGCGCCAGCAGCCATGGGAGGGGGCTCGAGCAGTACTTC CASSHGRGLEQYF
TRBJ2-7 once TRBD1 TRBV9 TGTGCCAGCAGAGGACAGGCCTACGAGCAGTACTTC CASRGQAYEQYF
TRBJ2-7 NA TRBD1 TRBV11-2 TGTGCCAGCAGCTCGCCGACAGGGGGAGGGGTGCAGTACTTC CASSSPTGGGVQYF
TRBJ1-5 NA NA TRBV18 TGTGCCAGCTCACCCTCGGACTATCAGCCCCAGCATTTT CASSPSDYQPQHF
TRBJ1-1 once NA TRBV11-2 TGTGCCAGCAGCCGAATTATGAACACTGAAGCTTTCTTT CASSRIMNTEAFF
TRBJ2-7 few TRBD2 TRBV4-3 TGCGCCAGCAGCCAAGACCGGACTAGCGGGTACGAGCAGTACTTC CASSQDRTSGYEQYF
TRBJ2-7 medium-sized NA TRBV27 TGTGCCAGCGGGACCGTCTCCTACGAGCAGTACTTC CASGTVSYEQYF